These T cell receptor beta chains were read from a single sample in a study of blood T cells in healthy people across ages. TCRdb re-called the 5' RACE reads through MiXCR, storing one row per CDR3 protein. In the table there are around 710,000 distinct CDR3 sequences, roughly 47% of which are singletons. The specimen was blood. The receptors here all came from a woman aged 60-70 years in good health. Each CDR3 is given without its conserved first and last residue.

CDR3 protein: ASSVGEYTQY; V gene: TRBV9
CDR3 protein: ASGTWDLQETQY; V gene: TRBV9
CDR3 protein: ASSSQGVEQPQH; V gene: TRBV6-1
CDR3 protein: ASSAGASSYNEQF; V gene: TRBV9
CDR3 protein: ASSQDLLGRIYEQY; V gene: TRBV4-1
CDR3 protein: ATSGGREQY; V gene: TRBV24-1
CDR3 protein: ASSSASGRPLNEQY; V gene: TRBV7-6
CDR3 protein: ASSYSGTQLNTEAF; V gene: TRBV6-8
CDR3 protein: ASSLSTGGSYEQY; V gene: TRBV7-2
CDR3 protein: ASSDPGTAKSNYGYT; V gene: TRBV25-1
CDR3 protein: ASSQGGGSGADVLT; V gene: TRBV3-1
CDR3 protein: SAPKRGGREQF; V gene: TRBV20-1
CDR3 protein: SAREVAGAMNTEAF; V gene: TRBV20-1
CDR3 protein: ASSLAAEGNNEQF; V gene: TRBV7-2
CDR3 protein: ASSECFNQPQH; V gene: TRBV6-4
CDR3 protein: ASSAELAGGPKGEQY; V gene: TRBV21-1
CDR3 protein: ASSLPRTGEAEAF; V gene: TRBV5-1
CDR3 protein: ASTVQGYTEAF; V gene: TRBV12-3/TRBV12-4
CDR3 protein: ASSTTALRAYEQY; V gene: TRBV28
CDR3 protein: AISDPTGLETQY; V gene: TRBV10-3
CDR3 protein: SVRASGEAGYT; V gene: TRBV20-1
CDR3 protein: SVVGGLNTEAF; V gene: TRBV29-1
CDR3 protein: ASSYPGTGGAEAF; V gene: TRBV6-6
CDR3 protein: SARRSDGYT; V gene: TRBV20-1
CDR3 protein: ASSLEAGGLYEQY; V gene: TRBV7-7
CDR3 protein: SANPTGFRSAF; V gene: TRBV20-1
CDR3 protein: ASSHGLAGAGELF; V gene: TRBV7-2
CDR3 protein: ASSLVARGYTEAF; V gene: TRBV7-6
CDR3 protein: ASSELRHEAF; V gene: TRBV2
CDR3 protein: ASSLGTSGAAQETQY; V gene: TRBV6-6
CDR3 protein: ASSQDGTGAETQY; V gene: TRBV3-1
CDR3 protein: ASEVGRGTQY; V gene: TRBV2
CDR3 protein: ASSHVGTGDKY; V gene: TRBV3-1
CDR3 protein: ASSLSSGVNTGELF; V gene: TRBV27
CDR3 protein: ASSSSTGNEQF; V gene: TRBV3-1
CDR3 protein: ASSRDGGRGVAPLYGYT; V gene: TRBV4-2
CDR3 protein: ASSSPSSGLYQQF; V gene: TRBV27
CDR3 protein: ASCSAKKETQY; V gene: TRBV28
CDR3 protein: ASSQDLRPPEQY; V gene: TRBV4-3
CDR3 protein: ASSFTGGTLTDTQY; V gene: TRBV7-9
CDR3 protein: SVARGPGYEQY; V gene: TRBV29-1
CDR3 protein: ASSWDSAGYNEQF; V gene: TRBV5-1
CDR3 protein: ASLAGGPGETQY; V gene: TRBV6-2/TRBV6-3
CDR3 protein: ASSQVGSGTGANVLT; V gene: TRBV4-3
CDR3 protein: ASTSGSHRVETQY; V gene: TRBV28